This TCR beta chain was captured in a study of sequential checkpoint blockade in melanoma. On the study more broadly: Both treatment sequences were followed by maintenance nivolumab.

This clone was seen a single time. The sample's treatment: randomized to nivolumab then ipilimumab (arm A) or the reverse (arm B). DNA-damaging chemotherapy had not been given to any patient beforehand. PBMC sorting kept live CD3+CD8+ cells without CD19 or CD56. The CDR3 is 12 residues long. With 5 bases removed from V and 3 bases from J, the gap between germline ends came to 7 bases. Germline CDR1 is MDHEN and CDR2 is SYDVKM. Here immunoSEQ multiplex PCR was the method, and the copy in TCRdb shows in-frame clones only, minus some. This table holds more than 15,000 clones, around 75% found once. Here the sequenced sample was CD8+ T cells sorted from blood (inferred from file names), taken from a patient given nivolumab and ipilimumab in sequence. This clonotype was obtained from a human donor with melanoma. The chain links TRBV28 to TRBJ1-1; the D gene is possibly TRBD1 (5 bases). The CDR3 bases are TGTGCCAGCAGTGTCAGGGACACTGAAGCTTTCTTT. It translates to CASSVRDTEAFF.